This note documents a single TCR beta chain sequence. Sequencing was performed with immunoSEQ multiplex PCR; in TCRdb, only in-frame clones are kept and a portion is missing. The sample consists of about 440,000 clones, approximately 90% of them appearing once. This specimen comes from a study of blood T cell repertoires in COVID-19. For the study at large: Acute and convalescent COVID-19 specimens originated in the United States, Italy and Spain. T cells, B-cell-depleted T cells, or PBMCs supplied cDNA or gDNA.

Across about two dozen US areas, participants ranged in age from about 18 to 100 years. The TCR was taken from a woman between 18 and 30 years old with acute COVID-19. Source material: PBMCs or T cells enriched from blood (not recorded which).

The CDR3 DNA follows: TGTGCCAGCAGCCCGGGACAGGGTTTGAGGGAGACCCAGTACTTC. It encodes CASSPGQGLRETQYF. The chain carries TRBV5-5 and TRBJ2-5, with 9 positions matching TRBD1. Germline CDR1 is SGHKS and CDR2 is YYEKEE (reference sequence). V lost 4 bases and J lost 5; bases outside the gene matches: 9. The CDR3 loop spans 15 amino acids.